The text below deals with one T cell receptor (beta chain). What it binds is not known. TCRdb re-derived calls from the 5' RACE reads in MiXCR, one entry per CDR3 protein. The sample lists under 700,000 distinct CDR3 sequences; roughly 20% were seen once. The data stem from a study of T-cell memory formation after mild COVID-19. Study-wide background: TCR clustering was largely donor specific.

The CDR3 runs to 15 residues. The junction had 10 bases not matched to a gene; V was cut back by 1 base and J by 5 bases. The germline V gene has CDR1 DFQATT and CDR2 SNEGSKA (reference sequence). Study results and caveats: Detection of some responders pre-infection suggested pre-existing cross-reactive memory T cells participated. CD4+ clones that contracted lay mainly in CM and EM; CD8+ ones lay in EMRA.

This clonotype originated in an adult woman who had mild COVID-19 (a few samples of this study predate the infection). Cell type and time point are not known. This sequence joins TRBV20-1 and TRBJ2-5, with 7 bases fitting TRBD2. Sample: PBMCs or a T cell subset sorted from them (not recorded which). Here the CDR3 reads CSARGQRAGDETQYF. CDR3 sequence (DNA): TGCAGTGCTAGAGGCCAACGGGCGGGAGACGAGACCCAGTACTTC.